The 22 T cell receptor beta chains below all came from one sample that was sequenced in a study of tumor and adjacent non-tumor tissue in lung cancer. The library came from three nested PCR rounds adapted from ARM-PCR protocols. MiXCR, applied by TCRdb to the multiplex PCR reads, yields one record per CDR3 protein. The sample has 200,000 to 250,000 distinct CDR3 sequences; less than 80% are singletons. The template was RNA from unsorted bulk tissue. The sequenced sample consisted of lung tumor tissue. These receptors all come from a man in his fifties or sixties with non-small cell lung cancer.

To note about this clonotype: The CDR3 carries no conserved terminal phenylalanine or tryptophan, so it likely arises from a read error. This chain uses TRBV6-2 or TRBV6-3 with TRBJ2-1; 9 positions match TRBD2. The J call may be wrong; the DNA end is better matched by TRBJ2-7. The CDR3 sequence is 16 residues long. Germline CDR1 is MNHEY and CDR2 is SVGEGT. The CDR3 here is CASTQGSGRHYNEQYY. In DNA form, the CDR3 reads TGTGCCAGCACCCAAGGGAGCGGGAGGCATTACAATGAGCAGTACTAC.

The V gene is TRBV6-6, the J gene TRBJ1-2; 7 positions agree with TRBD1. CDR1 is MNHNY and CDR2 is SVGAGI in the germline V gene (reference sequence). CDR3 length: 19 residues. V dropped 1 base and J dropped 14; count of bases not matched to a gene: 28. CDR3 in amino acids: CASSYWYRFPGQSPYDYTF. CDR3 DNA: TGTGCCAGCAGTTACTGGTACCGCTTTCCGGGACAGAGTCCCTATGACTATACCTTC.

In the case of this clonotype: This may stem from a read error, because a much larger clone lies one nucleotide away. This chain uses TRBV29-1 with TRBJ1-1; tentatively, D is TRBD1 (6 bases). The CDR3 is 12 residues long. The germline V gene encodes CDR1 SQVTM and CDR2 ANQGSEA. The CDR3 loop reads CSGYRVNTETFF. CDR3 nucleotide sequence: TGCAGCGGTTACAGGGTTAACACTGAAACTTTCTTT.

A few counts support this clonotype. This chain links TRBV4-1 with TRBJ2-5; tentatively, D is TRBD2 (6 bases). CDR1 and CDR2 (germline): MGHRA, YSYEKL. The ends were cut back, 0 bases at V and 0 bases at J, with 11 bases in the middle. This CDR3 has 16 residues. CDR3 in amino acids: CASSQDFAGHQETQYF. In nucleotides, the CDR3 is TGCGCCAGCAGCCAAGATTTTGCGGGACACCAAGAGACCCAGTACTTC.

As to this clonotype: This is likely a read error, given that the CDR3 carries no conserved phenylalanine or tryptophan at its end. The CDR3 region has the DNA TGCAGTGCTCCTAAGACAGGGATGCAAGAGGCCCAGTACTTA. Amino acid sequence: CSAPKTGMQEAQYL. The chain has TRBV20-1 and TRBJ2-5, with TRBD1 identical over 7 bases. The germline CDR1 and CDR2 sequences are DFQATT and SNEGSKA (reference sequence). The CDR3 is 14 residues long.

The sample holds one count of this clonotype. One junction end disagrees with the germline gene, perhaps due to a read error. This chain joins TRBV12-3 or TRBV12-4 and TRBJ2-3; 8 bases fit TRBD1. The length of the CDR3 is 14 residues. The CDR3, as DNA: TGTGCCAGCAAGAGGCAGGGGGCTTCGGATACGCAGTGTTTT. Its translation is CASKRQGASDTQCF.

With respect to this clonotype: A much more abundant neighbour one base away suggests this may be a read error. The V and J genes are TRBV6-1 and TRBJ2-2, with a weak D call TRBD2 (5 bases). Germline loops: CDR1 MNHNS, CDR2 SASEGT. This CDR3 is 14 amino acids long. This chain's CDR3 is CASTEVYPREELFF. Here the CDR3 DNA reads TGTGCCAGCACTGAAGTCTACCCGAGGGAGGAGCTGTTTTTT.

A note on this clonotype: The junction differs from germline at one of its ends, possibly a read error. The chain links TRBV11-2 to TRBJ2-6, with D perhaps given as TRBD1 or TRBD2 (5 bases each). The CDR3 is 14 amino acids. Germline assignment: CDR1 SGHAT and CDR2 FQNNGV. The CDR3 DNA is TGTGCCAGTACTCCTATCTCTGGGACCAACATCCTGACTTTC. Residues: CASTPISGTNILTF.

This clonotype has a count of ten or more. V gene TRBV6-1 combines with J gene TRBJ1-4; D call uncertain. There are 14 residues in the CDR3. V lost 5 bases and J lost 2, with 9 bases in between. Germline V CDR1 and CDR2: MNHNS, SASEGT. CDR3 protein: CASSWQDTNEKLFF. The CDR3 coding sequence is TGTGCCAGCAGTTGGCAGGATACTAATGAAAAACTGTTTTTT.

The chain employs TRBV7-9 and TRBJ1-1; D gene uncertain. Trimming stripped 5 bases from V and 4 bases from J, with 17 bases between. Germline CDR1 SEHNR, CDR2 FQNEAQ (reference sequence). The CDR3 loop spans 15 amino acids. This CDR3 is CASSPRELRSTEAFF. Written as DNA, the CDR3 is TGTGCCAGCAGCCCCCGGGAGCTTCGGAGCACTGAAGCTTTCTTT.

Concerning this clonotype itself: One junction end does not reproduce the germline sequence, and a read error may be involved. CDR3 sequence: CRACGGRGNEKLFF. In nucleotides, the CDR3 is TGCCGTGCTTGTGGGGGTCGGGGTAATGAAAAACTGTTTTTT. This rearrangement joins TRBV20-1 to TRBJ1-4; a possible D gene is TRBD1 (5 bases). The CDR3 consists of 14 residues. Germline CDR1 is DFQATT and CDR2 is SNEGSKA (reference sequence).

Worth noting for this clonotype: Germline and junction disagree at one end, which may indicate a read error. This chain joins TRBV11-3 and TRBJ2-7; 8 bases are shared with TRBD1. This CDR3 has 15 amino acids. Germline-derived CDR1 and CDR2 are SGHNT and YENEEA. The CDR3 region is CASSLEGAGGYGQSF. CDR3 sequence (DNA): TGTGCCAGCAGCTTAGAGGGGGCAGGGGGCTACGGGCAGTCCTTC.

This clonotype has ten or more counts. The V gene is TRBV20-1, the J gene TRBJ2-1; D remains unclear. In germline, CDR1 is DFQATT, CDR2 SNEGSKA (reference sequence). This CDR3 comprises 14 residues. V lost 1 base and J 3 bases, leaving 10 bases between the germline ends. Here the CDR3 DNA reads TGCAGTGCTAGAGGAGCAGTAAACTACAATGAGCAGTTCTTC. It codes for CSARGAVNYNEQFF.

A word on this clonotype: At one boundary the junction diverges from the germline segment, which might be a read error. This chain uses TRBV11-3 with TRBJ2-7, with D possibly matching TRBD1 (5 bases). CDR1 and CDR2 (germline): SGHNT, YENEEA. The CDR3 consists of 14 residues. CDR3 region: CANSLGSGSYGQYF. The CDR3 DNA sequence: TGTGCCAACAGTTTAGGTTCAGGGTCCTACGGGCAGTACTTC.

This clonotype was observed a single time. A read error may produce the germline difference seen at one junction end. This chain joins TRBV11-3 and TRBJ1-1, with no clear D. In germline, CDR1 is SGHNT, CDR2 YENEEA. The CDR3 contains 16 residues. For the CDR3, the DNA is TGTGCCACCAGCTTAGTCTCCGCTTATATTAACACTGAAGCTTTCTTT. This encodes CATSLVSAYINTEAFF. Looking up the rest from reference TRBV11-3 and TRBJ1-1 gives the full variable domain: EAGVVQSPRYKIIEKKQPVAFWCNPISGHNTLYWYLQNLGQGPELLIRYENEEAVDDSQLPKDRFSAERLKGVDSTLKIQPAELGDSAVYLCATSLVSAYINTEAFFGQGTRLTVV.

This sequence joins TRBV13 and TRBJ1-1; D unclear. The CDR3 is made up of 13 amino acids. CDR1 and CDR2 (germline): PRHDT, FYEKMQ (reference sequence). In DNA, the CDR3 is TGTATCAGCAGCCGCGACATGGACACTGAAGCTTTCTTT. This sequence encodes CISSRDMDTEAFF.

With regard to this clonotype: One end of the junction varies from germline; a read error may be responsible. The chain carries TRBV6-5 and TRBJ2-5; TRBD1 or TRBD2 may be the D gene (5 bases each). Germline lookup yields CDR1 MNHEY and CDR2 SVGAGI. This CDR3 is built from 14 residues. The CDR3 DNA sequence: TGTGCCATCAGTGATACCGGGACCGCGGGTGCCCACTACTTC. Amino acid sequence: CAISDTGTAGAHYF.

Details on this clonotype: This may arise from a read error, as a much more abundant clone is one base away. V and J are TRBV6-5 and TRBJ1-6; 10 positions agree with TRBD1. There are 15 residues in the CDR3. Germline V gene data show CDR1 as MNHEY and CDR2 as SVGAGI. The CDR3 DNA reads as TGTCCCAGCAGTTCTCAGGGGACAGGGGATTCACCCCTCCACTTT. Amino acids: CPSSSQGTGDSPLHF.

As regards this clonotype: At one end the junction does not follow the germline gene, possibly because of a read error. This chain connects TRBV11-3 to TRBJ2-1; 15 bases line up with TRBD2. Germline CDR1 SGHNT, CDR2 YENEEA. The CDR3 sequence is 18 residues long. The CDR3 nucleotides are TGTGCCAACAGCAAGTCTTTACCGGGACTAGCGGGAGGCCCTGAACAGTTCTTC. Translated, it gives CANSKSLPGLAGGPEQFF.

With respect to this clonotype: A read error may produce the germline difference seen at one junction end. The rearrangement links TRBV6-5 to TRBJ1-6; 7 bases match TRBD1. Germline V CDR1 and CDR2: MNHEY, SVGAGI. This CDR3 contains 15 residues. The CDR3 nucleotides are TGTGCCATCAGTTACACGACAGGGACTGATTCACCCCTCCTCTTT. It codes for CAISYTTGTDSPLLF.

Remarks on this clonotype: A read error may produce the germline difference seen at one junction end. The chain is built from TRBV20-1 and TRBJ2-5; no firm D call. Per germline, CDR1 DFQATT and CDR2 SNEGSKA (reference sequence). This CDR3 is built from 14 residues. In DNA form, the CDR3 reads TGTTGTGCTAGGCTCGCCCTCACCTCGGAGACCCAGTACTTC. Amino acids: CCARLALTSETQYF.

In this sample, this clonotype turned up a few times. V usage is TRBV29-1 and J usage is TRBJ2-5, with D tentatively TRBD1 or TRBD2 (6 bases each). Deletions cut 4 bases from V and 5 bases from J, with 17 bases between. The CDR3 is made up of 14 amino acids. Germline-derived CDR1 and CDR2 are SQVTM and ANQGSEA. CDR3 sequence (DNA): TGCAGCGTTGCAAACGGGGGCCCGAGGGAGACCCAGTACTTC. Amino acids: CSVANGGPRETQYF.